This entry is about one T cell receptor (beta chain). What it binds is unknown. Researchers made TCR cDNA using 5'RACE template switching, and this step added a universal primer site and UMIs. TCRdb itself ran the 5' RACE reads through MiXCR, one entry per CDR3 protein. The sample lists around 350,000 distinct CDR3 sequences; roughly 11% were seen once. The sample comes from a study of T cells after yellow fever vaccination. Trimming removed 4 bases at V and 12 bases at J, with 13 bases between. There are 12 residues in the CDR3. Germline V gene lookup returns CDR1 MNHNY and CDR2 SVGAGI (reference sequence). Study-level findings and limits: Most primary-vaccination clones reappeared after the booster (more than 95% CD4, around 88% CD8). Clonotype sharing between CD4 and CD8 compartments was small.

The J gene is TRBJ2-1, the V gene TRBV6-6; D remains ambiguous. This TCR was recovered from a man aged 18-30 years who received the YFV17D yellow fever vaccine. The material sequenced was PBMCs, taken on the day of the first yellow fever vaccination. CDR3 in amino acids: CASSLGENRQFF. For the CDR3, the DNA is TGTGCCAGCAGTTTGGGCGAGAATCGGCAGTTCTTC.